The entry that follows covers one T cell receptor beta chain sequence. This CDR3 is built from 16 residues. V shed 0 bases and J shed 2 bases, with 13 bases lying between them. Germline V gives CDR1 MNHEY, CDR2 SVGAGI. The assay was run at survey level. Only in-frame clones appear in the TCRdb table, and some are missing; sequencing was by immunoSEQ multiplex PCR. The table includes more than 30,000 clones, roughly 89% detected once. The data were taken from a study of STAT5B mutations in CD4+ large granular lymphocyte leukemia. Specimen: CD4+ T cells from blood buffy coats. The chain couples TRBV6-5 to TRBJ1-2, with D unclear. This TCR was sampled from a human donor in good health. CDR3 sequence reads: CASSYSMAGPNYGYTF. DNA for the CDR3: TGTGCCAGCAGTTACTCGATGGCTGGGCCCAACTATGGCTACACCTTC.